Each of the 3 T cell receptor beta chains below was sequenced from the same sample in a study of control samples from healthy donors and cancer patients. Repertoires were generated with immunoSEQ multiplex PCR, while TCRdb's copy carries only in-frame clones and drops some. The data show approximately 140,000 clones, about nine tenths seen once. Input material: blood. All receptors come from a woman aged 25 to 39 in good health.

CDR3 in DNA: TGCAGCGTTGATTCCGGGACAGGTTACAATGAGCAGTTCTTC. Translation gives CSVDSGTGYNEQFF. V and J are TRBV29-1 and TRBJ2-1; 8 bases are a match to TRBD1. The CDR3 loop spans 14 amino acids. The J segment lost 4 bases and the V segment lost 3 bases, leaving 5 bases of the junction unmatched. Germline-derived CDR1 and CDR2 are SQVTM and ANQGSEA.

The V call is TRBV28, the J call TRBJ1-6; no clear D gene. Trimming left V 5 bases short and J 14 bases short, with 13 bases between. Germline V gene data show CDR1 as MDHEN and CDR2 as SYDVKM. The length of the CDR3 is 12 residues. This CDR3 is CASSTGERALHF. The CDR3 region has the DNA TGTGCCAGCAGTACGGGAGAGAGGGCCCTCCACTTT.

V gene TRBV27 combines with J gene TRBJ2-3, with 7 bases that match TRBD1. Losses at the gene ends were 2 bases for V and 1 base for J; bases not matched to a gene: 3. The CDR3 totals 15 residues. Germline V gene data show CDR1 as MNHEY and CDR2 as SMNVEV (reference sequence). The chain's CDR3 is CASSLVGTGTDTQYF. The CDR3, as DNA: TGTGCCAGCAGTTTAGTTGGGACAGGCACAGATACGCAGTATTTT.